This T cell receptor beta chain stems from a study of T cells in Graves' hyperthyroidism and ophthalmopathy. Study in general: Peripheral blood was secured at the point of initial diagnosis, before any treatment. Study outcomes and limitations: Ophthalmopathy was predicted by the model a median of about 6.7 months ahead of onset. The blood repertoire included most of the expanded thyroid clonotypes above 0.001.

This clonotype was observed at least ten times. The antigen remains undetermined. Thyroid ultrasound and orbital computed tomography, with clinical symptoms and serum thyroxine and TRAb, informed diagnoses. Amplification yielded TCR beta CDR3 regions, with RNA transcripts as the source. First-round RT-PCR of the TCR CDR3 relied on the HTBI primer set. MiXCR, applied by TCRdb to the multiplex PCR reads, yields one record per CDR3 protein. This sample has about 410,000 distinct CDR3 sequences, with roughly 15% found just once. The germline V and J ends were trimmed by 4 bases and 1 base, with 11 bases remaining between them. Germline assignment: CDR1 SNHLY and CDR2 FYNNEI. The CDR3 covers 14 residues.

Sequencing was done on a sample of blood. The sequence was collected from a woman aged 25-40 years with Graves' ophthalmopathy. V and J are TRBV2 and TRBJ2-7, with D possibly TRBD1 on 5 matching bases. CDR3 DNA sequence: TGTGCCAGCAGTGGACTGACAGATTCCTACGAGCAGTACTTC. The encoded protein is CASSGLTDSYEQYF.